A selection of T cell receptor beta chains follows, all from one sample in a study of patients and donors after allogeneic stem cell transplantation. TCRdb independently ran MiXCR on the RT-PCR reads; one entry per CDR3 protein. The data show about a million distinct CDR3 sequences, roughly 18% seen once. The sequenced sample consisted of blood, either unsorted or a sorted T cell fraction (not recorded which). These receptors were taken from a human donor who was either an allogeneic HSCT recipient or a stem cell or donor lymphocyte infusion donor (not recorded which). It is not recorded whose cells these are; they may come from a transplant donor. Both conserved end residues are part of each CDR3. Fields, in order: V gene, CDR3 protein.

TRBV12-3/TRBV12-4,CASTSGGAAYEQYF
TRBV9,CASSVTGGKNTEAFF
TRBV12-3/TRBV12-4,CASRPGLGSYEQYF
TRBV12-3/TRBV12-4,CASSPINSGALHF
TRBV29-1,CSGNRALGFDEQFF
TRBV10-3,CAISDLWTVEAFF
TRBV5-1,CASSLRTGTSYEQYF
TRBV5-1,CASSLGRAFTGELFF
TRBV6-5,CASSYKGLGDDYTF
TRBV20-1,CSARDAGGRDEQFF
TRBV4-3,CASSQTDRDDQPQHF
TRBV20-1,CSARDLRLAGGPSTDTQYF
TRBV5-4,CASSWRAGNTEAFF
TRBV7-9,CASSLVWKRGPQETQYF
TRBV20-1,CSAFRGTF
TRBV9,CASSASGGSTDTQYF
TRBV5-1,CASSDIPGVPTEAFF
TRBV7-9,CASSLRTGFDYEQYF
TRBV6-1,CASSVGKGADTQYF
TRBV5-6,CASSLELAGAVQYF
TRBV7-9,CASSTLDRSQNEQYF
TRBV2,CASSGSGTKNTGELFF
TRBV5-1,CASSLDQKGGDRAYEQYF
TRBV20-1,CSARDRPHRGNTGELFF
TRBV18,CASLPRTGMGTEAFF
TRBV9,CASSVDRTSSYEQYF
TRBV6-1,CASTASGDSQPQHF